This T cell receptor beta chain was recorded in a study of CD8+CD57+ T cells in acquired aplastic anemia. Study summary: The average for DNA from sorted CD4+ and CD8+ cells was roughly 3 ug. Healthy donors had, on average, around 10 million reads for their CD4+ cells.

Profiling that covered TCR beta VDJ and CDR3 relied on genomic DNA as its template. One entry per CDR3 protein results from TCRdb running MiXCR on the reads. This table holds 33,000 or so distinct CDR3 sequences, more than 75% found once. The CDR3 is 12 amino acids. V shed 0 bases and J shed 8 bases, with 8 bases lying between them. Germline CDR1 reads LNHNV; CDR2 reads YYDKDF (reference sequence). Study results and limitations: Overlap between patients and controls comprised about 30 CD8+ CDR3 sequences. Patients did not significantly differ from controls in CD8+ Simpson's diversity.

A word on this clonotype: Its antigen is not known.

Material: sorted CD4+, CD8+, or CD8+CD57+ T cells (not recorded which) from PBMCs. This TCR came from a human donor in good health, serving as a control. The chain employs TRBV15 and TRBJ2-7; D ambiguous. CDR3 in amino acids: CATSRDREQQYF. As DNA, the CDR3 is TGTGCCACCAGCAGAGATCGAGAGCAGCAGTACTTC.